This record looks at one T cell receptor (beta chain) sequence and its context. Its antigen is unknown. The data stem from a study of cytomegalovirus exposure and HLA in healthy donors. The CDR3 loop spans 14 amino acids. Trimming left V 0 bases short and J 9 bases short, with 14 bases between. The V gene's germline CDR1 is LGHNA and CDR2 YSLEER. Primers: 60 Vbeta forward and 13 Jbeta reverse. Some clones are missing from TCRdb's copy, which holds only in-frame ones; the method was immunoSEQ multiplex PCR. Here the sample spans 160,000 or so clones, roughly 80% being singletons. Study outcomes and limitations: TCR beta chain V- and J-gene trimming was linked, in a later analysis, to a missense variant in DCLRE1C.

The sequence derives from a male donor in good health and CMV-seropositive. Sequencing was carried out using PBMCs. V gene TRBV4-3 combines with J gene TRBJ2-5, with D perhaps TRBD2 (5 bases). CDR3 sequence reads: CASSQDDGKRPQYF. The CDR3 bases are TGCGCCAGCAGCCAAGACGACGGGAAGAGACCCCAGTACTTC.